Sequencing of this T cell receptor (beta chain) was carried out in a study of blood T cell repertoires in COVID-19. Study details: Samples came from the United States, Italy and Spain, spanning acute and convalescent COVID-19. PBMCs, B-cell-depleted T cells, or T cells provided the cDNA or gDNA that made up the material.

Original processing methods: Using reference gene primer amplification, nucleated cell counts were estimated. Assay: immunoSEQ multiplex PCR; the TCRdb copy retains only in-frame clones and omits some. Clone size and V and J calls were adopted from that table, with D and trimming inferred from the DNA. The table records approximately 210,000 clones, around 80% of them present only once. This CDR3 has 15 residues. The germline V gene has CDR1 GTSNPN and CDR2 SVGIG (reference sequence). V trimming: 1 base; J trimming: 5 bases; junction bases outside the gene matches: 3. What was sequenced was peripheral blood. The V and J genes are TRBV30 and TRBJ2-1; 12 bases match TRBD2. This clonotype was obtained from a man aged 50 or older with active or convalescent COVID-19. The chain's CDR3 is CAWSAGLAGNNEQFF. As DNA, the CDR3 is TGTGCCTGGAGTGCCGGACTAGCGGGGAACAATGAGCAGTTCTTC.